This passage covers 7 T cell receptor beta chains from one sample sequenced in a study of cytomegalovirus exposure and HLA in healthy donors. Assay: immunoSEQ multiplex PCR; the TCRdb copy retains only in-frame clones and omits some. The table includes over 200,000 clones, 80% to 90% detected once. Sequenced material: PBMCs. The receptors were gathered from a woman aged 18-29 years in good health and CMV-seronegative.

The chain carries TRBV5-6 and TRBJ2-7; no firm D call. CDR1 and CDR2 (germline): SGHDT, YYEEEE. V lost 3 bases and J 4 bases, leaving 14 bases between the germline ends. The CDR3 has 14 residues. The CDR3 DNA follows: TGTGCCAGCAGCTCGAGAGTGCTCGGTTACGAGCAGTACTTC. It translates to CASSSRVLGYEQYF. Together with reference TRBV5-6 and TRBJ2-7, the CDR3 gives the full variable domain: DAGVTQSPTHLIKTRGQQVTLRCSPKSGHDTVSWYQQALGQGPQFIFQYYEEEERQRGNFPDRFSGHQFPNYSSELNVNALLLGDSALYLCASSSRVLGYEQYFGPGTRLTVT.

This clone turned up a few times. The gene calls are TRBV7-6 and TRBJ2-7; 7 bases align to TRBD1. The J segment lost 6 bases and the V segment lost 4 bases, leaving 6 bases of the junction unmatched. Germline CDR1 SGHVS, CDR2 FNYEAQ. This CDR3 is 13 amino acids long. The chain's CDR3 is CASSSTGMGEQYF. The CDR3 region has the DNA TGTGCCAGCAGCTCGACAGGGATGGGCGAGCAGTACTTC.

The chain joins TRBV21-1 to TRBJ2-7; the table's D call, TRBD1, was not checked against the DNA. TRBV21-1 is tagged as a pseudogene. The length of the CDR3 is 16 residues. The CDR3 DNA reads as TGTGCCAGCAGCCACAGGGGACCCATACTACGGCACGAGCAGTACTTC. It is translated as CASSHRGPILRHEQYF.

The chain uses TRBV19 and TRBJ2-5; 10 bases match TRBD2. The ends lost 5 bases at V and 3 bases at J; junction bases unmatched: 9. The CDR3 is 16 residues long. The germline V gene has CDR1 LNHDA and CDR2 SQIVND (reference sequence). This CDR3 is CASSAVLAGDEETQYF. As DNA, the CDR3 is TGTGCCAGTAGTGCCGTCCTAGCGGGGGATGAAGAGACCCAGTACTTC.

The chain joins TRBV2 to TRBJ2-5, with 9 bases fitting TRBD1. The CDR3 covers 14 residues. V dropped 4 bases and J dropped 5; count of bases not matched to a gene: 5. The germline gives CDR1 SNHLY, CDR2 FYNNEI. This CDR3 reads CASSGDRVVETQYF. The CDR3 coding sequence is TGTGCCAGCAGTGGGGACAGGGTGGTCGAGACCCAGTACTTC. The variable domain in full, completed from reference TRBV2 and TRBJ2-5, reads EPEVTQTPSHQVTQMGQEVILRCVPISNHLYFYWYRQILGQKVEFLVSFYNNEISEKSEIFDDQFSVERPDGSNFTLKIRSTKLEDSAMYFCASSGDRVVETQYFGPGTRLLVL.

This chain uses TRBV5-1 with TRBJ1-3; D is perhaps TRBD1 (6 bases). From germline, CDR1 is SGHRS and CDR2 YFSETQ. The CDR3 has 17 amino acids. Trimming left V 0 bases short and J 0 bases short, with 13 bases between. CDR3 nucleotides: TGCGCCAGCAGCTTGGTGGTCCAGGGGAGCTCTGGAAACACCATATATTTT. It is translated as CASSLVVQGSSGNTIYF.

The chain couples TRBV11-2 to TRBJ2-3; D is possibly TRBD2 (5 bases). The CDR3 is 15 residues long. Trimming took 1 base from V and 1 from J, leaving 9 bases between them. The germline CDR1 and CDR2 sequences are SGHAT and FQNNGV. The CDR3 sequence: CASSLGSGGTDTQYF. CDR3 in DNA: TGTGCCAGCAGCTTAGGAAGCGGAGGCACAGATACGCAGTATTTT. The full variable domain, rest sourced from reference TRBV11-2 and TRBJ2-3, is EAGVAQSPRYKIIEKRQSVAFWCNPISGHATLYWYQQILGQGPKLLIQFQNNGVVDDSQLPKDRFSAERLKGVDSTLKIQPAKLEDSAVYLCASSLGSGGTDTQYFGPGTRLTVL.